A single sample gave rise to the 19 T cell receptor beta chains below, sequenced in a study of T cells after posttransplantation cyclophosphamide. Produced via immunoSEQ multiplex PCR; TCRdb's table is partial and in-frame only. The sample has tens of thousands of clones, roughly nine tenths seen once. The sequenced sample was PBMCs. These receptors came from a woman between 45 and 60 years old in good health and a related stem cell transplant donor.

The rearrangement uses TRBV2 and TRBJ1-2; no clear D. The CDR3 spans 14 residues. V lost 5 bases and J 6 bases, leaving 16 bases between the germline ends. Germline CDR1 SNHLY, CDR2 FYNNEI. This chain's CDR3 is CASSTLLKGDGYTF. CDR3 bases: TGTGCCAGCAGTACATTGCTTAAGGGAGATGGCTACACCTTC.

The CDR3 DNA is TGTGCCAGCAGCGCGACAGGGCTGGGGACCGGGGAGCTGTTTTTT. Protein: CASSATGLGTGELFF. V usage is TRBV9 and J usage is TRBJ2-2; 7 bases are shared with TRBD1. Germline CDR1 reads SGDLS; CDR2 reads YYNGEE. With 3 bases clipped from V and 5 bases from J, the junction kept 7 bases outside the gene matches. The CDR3 contains 15 residues.

V and J are TRBV2 and TRBJ1-2, with D perhaps TRBD1 (6 bases). From germline, CDR1 is SNHLY and CDR2 FYNNEI. V dropped 6 bases and J dropped 5 bases, with 19 bases sitting between them. This CDR3 contains 15 residues. CDR3 coding DNA: TGTGCCAGCAGCCTTTACAGGGCGCTACCTTATGGCTACACCTTC. It encodes CASSLYRALPYGYTF.

The chain joins TRBV15 to TRBJ1-2; D gene ambiguous. The CDR3 spans 11 residues. Between the trimmed V and J ends, which lost 3 bases and 4 bases, there was a span of 3 bases. Germline CDR1 and CDR2: LNHNV and YYDKDF (reference sequence). CDR3 DNA sequence: TGTGCCACCAGCAGCAGCTATGGCTACACCTTC. The encoded protein is CATSSSYGYTF.

The genes are TRBV2 and TRBJ1-3; D unresolved. The V gene's germline CDR1 is SNHLY and CDR2 FYNNEI. V was trimmed by 5 bases and J by 2 bases, leaving 7 bases between them. This CDR3 region has 13 residues. The CDR3 reads CASSYSTGNTIYF. DNA of the CDR3: TGTGCCAGCAGTTACAGCACTGGAAACACCATATATTTT.

The rearrangement joins TRBV11-3 to TRBJ2-5, with TRBD2 matching 11 bases. CDR3 size: 15 residues. CDR1 is SGHNT and CDR2 is YENEEA in the germline V gene. V dropped 5 bases and J dropped 2; count of bases not matched to a gene: 4. CDR3 nucleotide sequence: TGTGCCAGCAGCACCGGGACTAGCGGACAAGAGACCCAGTACTTC. Translating gives CASSTGTSGQETQYF.

The DNA of the CDR3 is TGTGCCACCAGCAGAGTGACAGAGGCTAACTATGGCTACACCTTC. Protein sequence: CATSRVTEANYGYTF. The gene calls are TRBV15 and TRBJ1-2, with D tentatively TRBD1 (5 bases). V shed 1 base and J shed 0 bases, with 9 bases lying between them. Germline V gives CDR1 LNHNV, CDR2 YYDKDF (reference sequence). The CDR3 extends over 15 amino acids.

This chain uses TRBV28 with TRBJ1-6; D not certain. CDR3 size: 16 residues. Trimming removed 1 base from V and 0 bases from J, with 7 bases in between. The V gene's germline CDR1 is MDHEN and CDR2 SYDVKM. The CDR3 here is CASSLYRSSYNSPLHF. In nucleotides, the CDR3 is TGTGCCAGCAGTTTATACCGGAGCTCCTATAATTCACCCCTCCACTTT.

This clone was seen just once. The genes are TRBV27 and TRBJ1-2, with D maybe TRBD1 (6 bases). The V gene lost 2 bases and the J gene lost 4 bases, with 11 bases spanning the gap. The CDR3 is 14 residues long. Per the germline V gene, CDR1 is MNHEY and CDR2 is SMNVEV (reference sequence). In DNA, the CDR3 is TGTGCCAGCAGTTTAGTTCAGGGGAGCTATGGCTACACCTTC. This sequence encodes CASSLVQGSYGYTF.

This clone was detected a few times. The same CDR3 also results from other DNA sequences found in this sample. This chain uses TRBV10-1 with TRBJ1-1; D is ambiguous. V was trimmed by 5 bases and J by 4 bases, leaving 11 bases between them. Germline-derived CDR1 and CDR2 are WNHNN and SYGVQD (reference sequence). This CDR3 contains 13 residues. The CDR3 sequence: CASSRSVVTEAFF. The CDR3, as DNA: TGCGCCAGCAGTCGGTCGGTGGTCACTGAAGCTTTCTTT.

The chain recombines TRBV19 with TRBJ1-4; D not resolved. V was cut by 3 bases and J by 7 bases, with 15 bases left in between. Germline CDR1 and CDR2: LNHDA and SQIVND (reference sequence). The CDR3 has 15 residues. The CDR3: CASSIGDTYREKLFF. As DNA, the CDR3 is TGTGCCAGTAGTATTGGCGACACATACCGTGAAAAACTGTTTTTT.

The sample holds one count of this clone. This rearrangement joins TRBV13 to TRBJ2-5; 8 bases fit TRBD1. Gene TRBJ2-7 matches the end of the DNA better, so the J call may be wrong. Germline-derived CDR1 and CDR2 are PRHDT and FYEKMQ (reference sequence). The CDR3 has 14 amino acids. The DNA for the CDR3 is TGTGCCAGCAGCTCAGGACAGGGTCCCTACGAGCAGTACTTC. It yields the protein CASSSGQGPYEQYF.

The chain couples TRBV15 to TRBJ1-4; possibly TRBD1 for D (6 bases). V was clipped by 5 bases and J by 7 bases, with 14 bases between them. Germline lookup yields CDR1 LNHNV and CDR2 YYDKDF (reference sequence). The CDR3 has 14 amino acids. CDR3 region: CATSLGGTSEKLFF. Written as DNA, the CDR3 is TGTGCCACCAGCTTGGGGGGGACAAGTGAAAAACTGTTTTTT.

This chain connects TRBV6-6 to TRBJ2-4; 9 nucleotides agree with TRBD1. The CDR3 has 13 amino acids. Trimming at V came to 6 bases and at J to 8 bases, leaving 5 bases not matched to a gene. Germline CDR1 reads MNHNY; CDR2 reads SVGAGI (reference sequence). The CDR3 DNA is TGTGCCAGCAGGGGGGACAGGGCGGACATTCAGTACTTC. Translating gives CASRGDRADIQYF.

This clone was found once. The gene calls are TRBV19 and TRBJ2-1; D possibly corresponds to TRBD1 (6 bases). Trimming stripped 3 bases from V and 4 bases from J, with 19 bases between. Germline CDR1 and CDR2: LNHDA and SQIVND (reference sequence). The CDR3 extends over 17 amino acids. Here the CDR3 reads CASSIGKLGGLYNEQFF. The CDR3 coding sequence is TGTGCCAGTAGTATCGGAAAACTAGGGGGATTATACAATGAGCAGTTCTTC.

The chain uses TRBV5-6 and TRBJ1-1, with 9 positions matching TRBD1. V was clipped by 3 bases and J by 6 bases; unmatched bases: 9. The CDR3 has 15 residues. Germline loops: CDR1 SGHDT, CDR2 YYEEEE. The CDR3 sequence is CASSSGWGQGAEAFF. The CDR3 DNA follows: TGTGCCAGCAGCTCGGGATGGGGACAGGGCGCTGAAGCTTTCTTT.

The chain employs TRBV9 and TRBJ1-3, with D possibly being TRBD1 (5 bases). CDR3 length: 14 amino acids. The germline gives CDR1 SGDLS, CDR2 YYNGEE. The V gene lost 0 bases and the J gene lost 4 bases, with 8 bases spanning the gap. This CDR3 is CASSVGGWGNTIYF. In DNA form, the CDR3 reads TGTGCCAGCAGCGTAGGGGGCTGGGGAAACACCATATATTTT.

This chain uses TRBV10-3 with TRBJ2-7; TRBD1 matches 7 bases. In germline, CDR1 is ENHRY, CDR2 SYGVKD. The CDR3 extends over 14 amino acids. Trimming removed 5 bases from V and 2 bases from J; junction bases left unmatched: 6. CDR3 DNA sequence: TGTGCCATCAGTTCCGGGACAGCGCCCTACGAGCAGTACTTC. It codes for CAISSGTAPYEQYF.

This clone appeared a single time. Written as DNA, the CDR3 is TGTGCCAGAAGCCCACACGACCACCTTGGGGGGAATAGCAATCAGCCCCAGCATTTT. Translated, it gives CARSPHDHLGGNSNQPQHF. The chain carries TRBV5-3 and TRBJ1-5, with a tentative D call TRBD1 (5 bases). TRBV5-3 is an open reading frame, and its role is uncertain. The CDR3 extends over 19 amino acids. The germline V and J ends were trimmed by 4 bases and 0 bases, with 23 bases remaining between them.